This T cell receptor (beta chain) was recorded in a study of cytomegalovirus exposure and HLA in healthy donors. Overall study results and limits: When the data were analyzed later, several of the most significant clusters appeared to be linked to common viral pathogens. Rarity held for most TCR sequences, but there were some public TCRs that occurred in many donors. Follow-up analysis found HLA locus-dependent TCR association rates, highest for DRB1 and lowest for HLA-C.

With 60 Vbeta and 13 Jbeta primers, the PCR was carried out. Produced via immunoSEQ multiplex PCR; TCRdb's table is partial and in-frame only. The sample lists 170,000 or so clones; 80% to 85% were seen once. In the case of this clone: The antigen remains undetermined.

The specimen sequenced was PBMCs. The TCR originated in a woman in her thirties in good health and CMV-seronegative.

The CDR3 bases are TGTGCCAGCTCAAATACAGGTCTCTATGGCTACACCTTC. Its protein is CASSNTGLYGYTF. The chain carries TRBV18 and TRBJ1-2; perhaps TRBD1 as D (5 bases). The germline V gene encodes CDR1 KGHSH and CDR2 LQKENI. With 5 bases removed from V and 4 bases from J, the gap between germline ends came to 11 bases. This CDR3 has 13 residues.